This TCR beta chain was found in a study of blood T cell repertoires in COVID-19. Study-level information: Sites in the United States, Italy and Spain provided acute and convalescent COVID-19 samples. Sources were T cells, B-cell-depleted T cells, or PBMCs; the material itself was cDNA or gDNA.

Clones were sequenced by immunoSEQ multiplex PCR, and TCRdb holds only the in-frame ones, with some missing. The sample holds 65,000 to 80,000 clones; approximately 88% are singletons and the top ten take roughly 5.9%. The germline CDR1 and CDR2 sequences are MNHEY and SMNVEV (reference sequence). V lost 8 bases, J lost 6 bases, and 5 bases stayed unmatched. There are 13 residues in the CDR3. Material for sequencing was peripheral blood. The rearrangement joins TRBV27 to TRBJ2-4; 9 bases agree with TRBD1. This receptor was taken from a man in his forties or fifties with active COVID-19. The CDR3 is CASWTGDGNIQYF. Written as DNA, the CDR3 is TGTGCCAGCTGGACAGGGGATGGAAACATTCAGTACTTC.